This TCR beta chain appears in the sequencing data of a study of cytotoxic CD8 clonotypes in ibrutinib-treated CLL. Study context: Partial response occurred in roughly 25 patients and complete response in 2; at median about 70 months, approximately 14 remained remitted and approximately twelve progressed.

Comment on this clone: Its antigen remains unidentified.

V dropped 0 bases and J dropped 4 bases, with 13 bases sitting between them. Germline-derived CDR1 and CDR2 are SGDLS and YYNGEE. This CDR3 has 15 residues. Here immunoSEQ multiplex PCR was the method, and the copy in TCRdb shows in-frame clones only, minus some. The data show just over 200,000 clones, nearly 80% seen once. General observations from the study: Baseline clonality exceeded age-matched healthy donors and tracked circulating CD8+ T-cell counts.

As input for TCR beta libraries, roughly 2.1 micrograms of genomic DNA came from cryopreserved PBMCs. The sequenced sample was PBMCs, obtained after 12 months of ibrutinib treatment. This clonotype was sampled from a human donor with chronic lymphocytic leukemia. This chain uses TRBV9 with TRBJ1-1; D gene ambiguous. In DNA form, the CDR3 reads TGTGCCAGCAGCGTAGACCTGGCACCGAGCACTGAAGCTTTCTTT. It translates to CASSVDLAPSTEAFF.